One and the same sample provided the 28 T cell receptor beta chains below, sequenced in a study of T cells after yellow fever vaccination (dated by TCRdb to the late 2010s). In the paper's terms, the treatment or condition label means: live attenuated yellow fever vaccine strain. Library preparation used 5' RACE. Sequenced using an Illumina HiSeq 2500. TCRdb ran its own pipeline on the public reads, namely fastp trimming at Q25 and MiXCR clone calling, and kept in-frame beta chains. Identical CDR3 proteins give one entry, which carries the most common genes and DNA. Within this sample are just under 600,000 distinct CDR3 sequences, with 13% of them counted one time only. The ten largest clones add up to roughly an eighth of the sample. This material consisted of PBMCs, taken on the day of the yellow fever booster vaccination. Receptors originate from a man aged 30-40 years who received the YFV17D yellow fever vaccine.

Points on this clonotype: Since the CDR3 does not end with the conserved phenylalanine or tryptophan, this likely comes from a read error. In DNA, the CDR3 is TGCAGTGTTCCGCCGGGACGAGGGGTCGAGCAGTACTCC. As protein: CSVPPGRGVEQYS. The rearrangement joins TRBV20-1 to TRBJ2-7; D possibly matches TRBD1 or TRBD2 (5 bases each). The CDR3 has 13 residues. The germline gives CDR1 DFQATT, CDR2 SNEGSKA (reference sequence). V was shortened by 7 bases and J by 6 bases, with 19 bases between the two germline ends.

This clonotype has just a few counts. This rearrangement joins TRBV5-6 to TRBJ2-2, with D possibly matching TRBD2 (5 bases). V was shortened by 1 base and J by 0 bases, with 13 bases between the two germline ends. The CDR3 extends over 17 amino acids. Germline V gene lookup returns CDR1 SGHDT and CDR2 YYEEEE. This CDR3 reads CASSLLLGLTNTGELFF. CDR3 DNA: TGTGCCAGCAGCTTGTTGCTTGGACTGACGAACACCGGGGAGCTGTTTTTT.

J is TRBJ2-3 and V is TRBV18; weak D call: TRBD2 (6 bases). The CDR3 spans 17 residues. The V gene's germline CDR1 is KGHSH and CDR2 LQKENI. Trimming shortened V by 5 bases and J by 1 base, and 19 bases separated the two germline ends. CDR3 loop: CASSSGTYSSGTDTQYF. CDR3 DNA: TGTGCCAGCTCATCTGGGACTTATTCGTCGGGCACAGATACGCAGTATTTT.

The chain recombines TRBV15 with TRBJ2-5, with D possibly TRBD2 on 6 matching bases. CDR1 is LNHNV and CDR2 is YYDKDF in the germline V gene (reference sequence). This CDR3 is 15 amino acids long. Trimming shortened V by 5 bases and J by 4 bases, and 17 bases separated the two germline ends. CDR3 nucleotides: TGTGCCACCAGCTTACAGAGTAGCGGCGCAGAGACCCAGTACTTC. Translated, it gives CATSLQSSGAETQYF.

This clonotype was detected only a few times. This chain links TRBV7-9 with TRBJ2-5, with D maybe TRBD1 (6 bases). Deletions cut 4 bases from V and 3 bases from J, with 9 bases between. This CDR3 has 13 residues. The germline V gene encodes CDR1 SEHNR and CDR2 FQNEAQ (reference sequence). CDR3 in DNA: TGTGCCAGCAGCTGGACAGAGAAAGAGACCCAGTACTTC. It encodes CASSWTEKETQYF.

The chain joins TRBV4-1 to TRBJ2-2, with 8 bases lining up with TRBD2. V dropped 4 bases and J dropped 0; count of bases not matched to a gene: 16. This CDR3 region has 20 residues. Germline CDR1 MGHRA, CDR2 YSYEKL. The DNA of the CDR3 is TGCGCCAGCAGCCGGAATATTAACCCGGGACTAGGCCCGAACACCGGGGAGCTGTTTTTT. Its translation is CASSRNINPGLGPNTGELFF.

This clonotype was seen more than once but under ten times. The chain combines TRBV4-3 with TRBJ2-1; D gene ambiguous. V lost 2 bases to trimming and J lost 9 bases, with 11 bases between them. The CDR3 runs 13 residues. CDR1 and CDR2 from the germline V gene are LGHNA and YSLEER. The CDR3 here is CASSQLDYGEQFF. CDR3 DNA sequence: TGCGCCAGCAGCCAACTAGATTACGGTGAGCAGTTCTTC.

The chain employs TRBV12-3 or TRBV12-4 and TRBJ1-2, with TRBD1 identical over 9 bases. The CDR3 is 18 residues long. J gave up 3 bases and V 3 bases, and 14 bases lay outside the gene matches. CDR3 loop: CASSLYLAGQGSDYGYTF. CDR3 sequence (DNA): TGTGCCAGCAGTTTGTATCTTGCCGGACAGGGGTCTGACTATGGCTACACCTTC.

This clonotype has a handful of counts. The chain uses TRBV19 and TRBJ2-1, with D tentatively TRBD2 (6 bases). The CDR3 is made up of 15 amino acids. V dropped 0 bases and J dropped 7 bases, with 13 bases sitting between them. Germline CDR1 is LNHDA and CDR2 is SQIVND (reference sequence). CDR3: CASSIDGGALNEQFF. The CDR3 nucleotides are TGTGCCAGTAGTATAGACGGGGGAGCTCTAAATGAGCAGTTCTTC.

The chain links TRBV20-1 to TRBJ2-4, with a tentative D call TRBD1 (6 bases). This CDR3 spans 15 amino acids. CDR1 is DFQATT, CDR2 SNEGSKA, per germline (reference sequence). The V end was cut by 5 bases, the J end by 1 base, with 15 bases between. The CDR3 DNA reads as TGCAGTGCTTACAGGGAAGTGAAGGCCAAAAACATTCAGTACTTC. It codes for CSAYREVKAKNIQYF.

The J gene is TRBJ2-3, the V gene TRBV6-5; perhaps TRBD2 as D (5 bases). Germline CDR1 MNHEY, CDR2 SVGAGI. The CDR3 totals 15 residues. Trimming stripped 3 bases from V and 5 bases from J, with 15 bases between. CDR3 sequence (DNA): TGTGCCAGCAGTTATTCCGGGATGGGTATAGATACGCAGTATTTT. It codes for CASSYSGMGIDTQYF.

A few counts support this clonotype. This sequence joins TRBV6-1 and TRBJ2-7, with a weak D call TRBD1 (6 bases). This CDR3 region has 13 residues. Germline CDR1 reads MNHNS; CDR2 reads SASEGT. V was cut by 6 bases and J by 7 bases, with 16 bases left in between. CDR3 bases: TGTGCCAGCAGCAGGGACACTATTTCGGAGCAGTACTTC. As protein: CASSRDTISEQYF.

This chain connects TRBV6-5 to TRBJ2-1, with 9 bases aligning to TRBD1. Losses at the gene ends were 2 bases for V and 4 bases for J; bases not matched to a gene: 3. The CDR3 covers 15 residues. Germline values: CDR1 MNHEY, CDR2 SVGAGI. CDR3 loop: CASSYRQGGYNEQFF. CDR3 nucleotides: TGTGCCAGCAGTTACCGACAGGGGGGATACAATGAGCAGTTCTTC.

The chain is built from TRBV28 and TRBJ2-7; 7 bases fit TRBD1. Trimming took 10 bases from V and 2 from J; bases not matched to a gene: 5. This CDR3 has 12 residues. Germline V lookup: CDR1 MDHEN, CDR2 SYDVKM. The CDR3 region has the DNA TGTGCCACCCGACAGGGAACCTACGAGCAGTACTTC. Protein sequence: CATRQGTYEQYF.

The chain joins TRBV5-1 to TRBJ2-2; 7 bases align to TRBD1. Germline values: CDR1 SGHRS, CDR2 YFSETQ. This CDR3 spans 19 amino acids. The V and J ends lost 4 bases and 1 base, in that order; junction bases with no gene match: 16. This chain's CDR3 is CASSPRWRARTGNTGELFF. For the CDR3, the DNA is TGCGCCAGCAGCCCGAGGTGGCGGGCTAGGACAGGGAACACCGGGGAGCTGTTTTTT.

V usage is TRBV29-1 and J usage is TRBJ2-3; D is perhaps TRBD2 (6 bases). Germline V CDR1 and CDR2: SQVTM, ANQGSEA. The length of the CDR3 is 15 residues. Trimming shortened V by 3 bases and J by 1 base, and 14 bases separated the two germline ends. The CDR3 bases are TGCAGCGTTGATGGGCAGTCGGGGGGCACAGATACGCAGTATTTT. Its protein product is CSVDGQSGGTDTQYF.

This sequence joins TRBV3-1 and TRBJ2-2; D assignment may be TRBD1 or TRBD2 (5 bases each). V gave up 3 bases and J gave up 2 bases, with 25 bases separating them. The CDR3 extends over 20 amino acids. The germline V gene has CDR1 LGHDT and CDR2 YNNKEL (reference sequence). The CDR3 DNA follows: TGTGCCAGCAGCCACCTCAGAGTCCCCCCGGGACCTACTAACACCGGGGAGCTGTTTTTT. It is translated as CASSHLRVPPGPTNTGELFF.

This chain joins TRBV5-6 and TRBJ2-1; TRBD2 matches at 10 bases. The CDR3 contains 16 residues. Trimming at V came to 2 bases and at J to 7 bases, leaving 9 bases not matched to a gene. Germline V CDR1 and CDR2: SGHDT, YYEEEE. This chain's CDR3 is CASSFPLAGHENEQFF. CDR3 sequence (DNA): TGTGCCAGCAGCTTCCCACTAGCGGGACATGAGAATGAGCAGTTCTTC.

CDR3 in amino acids: CASSRRVAGTDTQYF. The CDR3, as DNA: TGCGCCAGCAGCCGCCGGGTAGCGGGAACTGATACGCAGTATTTT. This chain uses TRBV5-1 with TRBJ2-3; TRBD2 aligns across 8 bases. The V gene end was trimmed by 4 bases and the J gene end by 6 bases; junction bases not matched to a gene: 10. CDR1 and CDR2 from the germline V gene are SGHRS and YFSETQ. This CDR3 spans 15 amino acids.

This clonotype has just a few counts. The rearrangement joins TRBV6-5 to TRBJ2-5; 9 bases match TRBD1. This CDR3 comprises 16 residues. V shed 4 bases and J 2 bases; nucleotides not matched to a gene: 8. Per the germline V gene, CDR1 is MNHEY and CDR2 is SVGAGI. In nucleotides, the CDR3 is TGTGCCAGCAGTTCTACCGGACAGGGGACTCAAGAGACCCAGTACTTC. It encodes CASSSTGQGTQETQYF.

The rearrangement links TRBV19 to TRBJ2-1; 12 bases align to TRBD2. J lost 5 bases, V lost 1 base, and 3 bases had no gene match. The germline gives CDR1 LNHDA, CDR2 SQIVND (reference sequence). The CDR3 is 16 residues long. As DNA, the CDR3 is TGTGCCAGTAGTATAGTTCTAGCGGGAGGGAACAATGAGCAGTTCTTC. Its translation is CASSIVLAGGNNEQFF. Combining the CDR3 with reference TRBV19 and TRBJ2-1 gives the whole variable domain DGGITQSPKYLFRKEGQNVTLSCEQNLNHDAMYWYRQDPGQGLRLIYYSQIVNDFQKGDIAEGYSVSREKKESFPLTVTSAQKNPTAFYLCASSIVLAGGNNEQFFGPGTRLTVL.

The chain joins TRBV20-1 to TRBJ2-1, with 11 bases fitting TRBD2. Germline V lookup: CDR1 DFQATT, CDR2 SNEGSKA (reference sequence). The CDR3 extends over 16 amino acids. V lost 1 base to trimming and J lost 4 bases; unmatched junction nucleotides: 6. The CDR3: CSARASSGGFYNEQFF. The CDR3 nucleotides read TGCAGTGCTAGAGCTTCTAGCGGGGGGTTTTACAATGAGCAGTTCTTC.

The rearrangement uses TRBV20-1 and TRBJ1-1; no firm D call. The V and J ends lost 3 bases and 0 bases respectively, with 5 bases between them. Germline CDR1 DFQATT, CDR2 SNEGSKA (reference sequence). The CDR3 contains 12 residues. The chain's CDR3 is CSASPVNTEAFF. CDR3 nucleotide sequence: TGCAGTGCTAGCCCCGTGAACACTGAAGCTTTCTTT.

CDR3 coding DNA: TGCAGTGCTAGAACAATCAACTCCTACAATGAGCAGTTCTTC. Translated, it gives CSARTINSYNEQFF. The chain uses TRBV20-1 and TRBJ2-1; D is undetermined. CDR1 and CDR2 from the germline V gene are DFQATT and SNEGSKA (reference sequence). This CDR3 comprises 14 residues. V lost 2 bases and J lost 0, with 8 bases in between.

This clonotype has more than one count but fewer than ten. An end of the junction differs from the germline gene, which may be a read error. J is TRBJ2-7 and V is TRBV4-2; unclear D gene. Germline CDR1 reads LGHNA; CDR2 reads YNFKEQ. The CDR3 spans 15 residues. The CDR3 region has the DNA TGTGCCAGCAGCCAAGATGCCCACACCAACTACCAGCAGTACTTC. Its protein is CASSQDAHTNYQQYF.

A few counts support this clonotype. V gene TRBV18 combines with J gene TRBJ2-3; D remains ambiguous. CDR1 KGHSH and CDR2 LQKENI come from the germline V gene. The germline V and J ends were trimmed by 4 bases and 2 bases, with 10 bases remaining between them. The CDR3 loop spans 14 amino acids. CDR3 sequence (DNA): TGTGCCAGCTCACATCTAGGATCCACAGATACGCAGTATTTT. This codes for CASSHLGSTDTQYF. Supplemented by reference TRBV18 and TRBJ2-3, the full variable domain reads NAGVMQNPRHLVRRRGQEARLRCSPMKGHSHVYWYRQLPEEGLKFMVYLQKENIIDESGMPKERFSAEFPKEGPSILRIQQVVRGDSAAYFCASSHLGSTDTQYFGPGTRLTVL.

This clonotype was found a few times. This sequence joins TRBV20-1 and TRBJ2-6; weak D call: TRBD1 (6 bases). Germline CDR1 reads DFQATT; CDR2 reads SNEGSKA (reference sequence). This CDR3 is built from 14 residues. Trimming removed 3 bases at V and 2 bases at J, with 8 bases between. CDR3 sequence: CSARDRTGANVLTF. DNA of the CDR3: TGCAGTGCTAGGGACAGAACTGGGGCCAACGTCCTGACTTTC.

This chain links TRBV19 with TRBJ2-1, with a possible D match to TRBD2 (5 bases). The length of the CDR3 is 13 residues. From germline, CDR1 is LNHDA and CDR2 SQIVND (reference sequence). V lost 0 bases to trimming and J lost 11 bases, with 11 bases between them. The CDR3 loop is CASSIEERGKQFF. The CDR3 nucleotides read TGTGCCAGTAGTATAGAGGAGCGAGGGAAGCAGTTCTTC.